This TCR beta chain was retrieved from a study of T cell repertoires in cytomegalovirus infection (dated by TCRdb to about 2019). Background for the entire study: Recently identified HLA-C-restricted CMV epitopes, whose presentation resists viral immunomodulation, were targeted by peptide stimulations together with well-studied HLA-B-restricted epitopes. Donor HLA type was relevant to the analysis, because carriage of CMV infection together with the matching HLA type was indicated by public TCR beta signatures. Broad study findings and their caveats: The ex vivo response was dominated by HLA-C-restricted CMV-specific TCR beta clonotypes, which also provided the single most frequent clonotype in two of eight donors. Carriers of CMV infection plus the relevant HLA type were discriminated by the cumulative frequency of public TCR beta family members in the study cohort and in an independent approximately 360-donor cohort.

Taken from cysteine to phenylalanine, the CDR3 has 17 residues. Only the CDR3 region is kept as DNA, spanning 51 bases read in frame from base 1. From a lookup of the germline V gene, CDR1 and CDR2 are LGHNA and YSLEER. After removal of 0 bases from V and 3 bases from J, the junction retains 9 bases not matched to a gene. This specimen's treatment or condition label, per the study, means: in vitro stimulation with specific CMV peptide epitopes to enrich CMV-specific T cells. A note on this clonotype: No cognate antigen has been identified for it. It has no much larger one-base neighbor in the sample; base qualities were not kept.

Sequencing was performed on an Illumina HiSeq 1500. TCRdb applied fastp at Q25 and MiXCR to the public reads, then kept only in-frame beta chains. All rows with the same CDR3 protein become a single entry with the most common DNA and genes. Counted in this sample were approximately 74,000 distinct CDR3 sequences; about 37% of them appeared once. Approximately 95% of the sample rests with the top ten. Sequences were derived from CD8+ T cells from cultured PBMCs, sampled from culture after CMV antigen stimulation. The receptor was isolated from a human donor in good health (CMV status not recorded). Some clones in this sample may be carry-over from other donors' samples. The V and J genes are TRBV4-3 and TRBJ1-1; the central 8 bases match TRBD1. CDR3 protein: CASSQDRAGGGDTEAFF. The nucleotide sequence is given as TGCGCCAGCAGCCAAGATAGGGCAGGGGGCGGGGACACTGAAGCTTTCTTT.